This TCR beta chain appears in the sequencing data of a study of cytomegalovirus exposure and HLA in healthy donors. CDR1 SGHTA and CDR2 FQGNSA come from the germline V gene. This CDR3 is 16 amino acids long. The trim removed 5 bases at V and 4 bases at J, leaving 5 bases unmatched. Here immunoSEQ multiplex PCR was the method, and the copy in TCRdb shows in-frame clones only, minus some. Of approximately 160,000 clones in the sample, approximately 96% were seen once. The rearrangement links TRBV7-2 to TRBJ2-2, with 12 positions matching TRBD2. This sequence originates from a woman younger than 35 in good health and CMV-seronegative. The sequencing input was PBMCs. CDR3 amino acids: CASSTPTSGGTGELFF. For the CDR3, the DNA is TGTGCCAGCAGCACCCCGACTAGCGGGGGCACCGGGGAGCTGTTTTTT.